This record looks at one T cell receptor beta chain sequence and its context. This clonotype has a count of ten or more. The antigen it recognizes is unknown. There are no base qualities to consult, and no much larger clone falls within one base. These data are taken from a study of identical twins (dated by TCRdb to the mid-2010s). Regarding the complete study: To test whether fetal clonotypes persist, this study deep-sequenced TCR alpha and beta repertoires from monozygotic twins, from unrelated adults of various ages, and from cord blood. Replicate twin experiments were performed at different times using different library preparation protocols to rule out contamination. Summary of the overall study and its limitations: Conclusions relied on cross-sectional statistical analysis, since the same donors could not be followed over many years. Abundant cord blood beta clonotypes had fewer insertions, young adult naive repertoires showed a similar but weaker trend, and memory repertoires showed no such trend. Invariant T cells such as MAIT and iNKT could partly confound zero-insertion analyses, though diverse VJ usage argued against this for most clonotypes. Excess twin sharing in beta out-of-frame sequences was weaker because fewer shared sequences lowered the signal-to-noise ratio. In monozygotic twins, recombination models systematically underestimated out-of-frame TCR alpha sharing, but the models matched the sharing seen between unrelated individuals. Compared with coincidental sharing between unrelated individuals, out-of-frame TCR alpha sequences shared between twins showed an excess of sequences with low generation probability.

CDR1 is given as SGHRS and CDR2 as YFSETQ, both from the germline V gene. Spanning cysteine to phenylalanine, the CDR3 consists of 15 amino acids. CDR3 DNA only is kept here, 45 bases in frame from base 1. V and J are truncated by 2 bases and 3 bases respectively, leaving an intervening sequence of 15 bases. Receptor libraries were prepared by 5' RACE. TCRdb shows the sequencer as Illumina HiSeq 2000. Template switching added a universal primer binding site, and the final cDNA carried a unique molecular identifier that allowed TCR cDNA molecules to be counted accurately. Specific primers in the conserved constant-segment region were used to synthesize first-strand cDNA for TCR alpha and beta chains. To control for contamination, each cDNA library was double barcoded with a SMART-Mk sample barcode plus Illumina barcodes. Two successive PCR steps introduced TruSeq adapter sequences along with Illumina sample barcodes. Sequencing of the TCR alpha and beta cDNA libraries was done on the Illumina HiSeq platform using custom primers. In the original analysis: Raw reads were processed with MiGEC to extract unique molecular identifiers, and MiXCR was used to determine CDR3 positions. For each individual, recombination models were inferred using an EM algorithm with the repgenHMM and IGoR tools. The analysis of shared clonotypes was done with the tcR package in R, with sharing normalized by the product of cloneset sizes. To study raw recombination free of thymic and clonal selection effects, out-of-frame nonproductive sequences were analyzed. TCRdb ran its own pipeline on the public reads, namely fastp trimming at Q25 and MiXCR clone calling, and kept in-frame beta chains. CDR3 protein duplicates are merged, each entry listing the most common genes and DNA. None of the V and J calls come from the authors' own analysis; TCRdb made them. This sample holds 500,000 to 600,000 distinct CDR3 sequences; about 20% were observed only once. In total, the top ten clones hold roughly 0.9% of the sample.

Only healthy Caucasian donors were included. The twin cohort consisted of three pairs of female monozygotic twins, all aged roughly 18 to 29 years. Positive isolation kits from Invitrogen were used to isolate the CD4+ and CD8+ T cell populations. These records were also assigned to another study, of T cells expressing NK-cell markers. In that second paper, the authors write: TCR beta-chain repertoires were profiled in sorted CD3+CD56+NKG2C+, CD3+CD56+NKG2C- and CD3+CD56-NKG2C+ T-cell subsets from several donors. Seven of the eight sequenced donors were HCMV-seropositive and one was HCMV-seronegative. In several experiments an anti-gammadeltaTCR antibody was added to restrict sorting to alphabetaTCR-expressing T cells. In roughly six donors, the dominant CD3+CD56+NKG2C+ clonotypes ranked among the top 10 CD8+ clonotypes, making up roughly 1.0-7.0% of CD8+ T cells. Those dominant clonotypes were again the most abundant among CD3+CD56-NKG2C+ cells in several donors, at about 25-65%. It remained unclear whether the expanded NKG2C-expressing T cell clones were specific for HCMV antigens. The study sequenced eight donors, all healthy volunteers chosen at random: three men and five women. HCMV-specific IgG was detected in serum with a commercial ELISA kit to determine HCMV serostatus. Reads were demultiplexed and grouped by UMI with MIGEC, and clonotypes were assembled and quantified with MiTCR. To exclude erroneous sequences, only TCR cDNA sequences supported by at least two reads were retained. The tcR package was used for downstream repertoire analysis, and clonotypes were matched across fractions by CDR3 nucleotide sequence plus V segment. VDJmatch was used to annotate antigen specificity against VDJdb, with one amino acid substitution in CDR3 permitted.

The sequenced sample consisted of CD4+ T cells sorted from blood. The chain couples TRBV5-1 to TRBJ2-7; the D gene is perhaps TRBD1, on 6 matching bases. This TCR was recovered from a young woman in good health. The CDR3: CASSFGQNEVYEQYF. The DNA sequence is TGCGCCAGCAGCTTTGGACAGAACGAAGTCTACGAGCAGTACTTC.